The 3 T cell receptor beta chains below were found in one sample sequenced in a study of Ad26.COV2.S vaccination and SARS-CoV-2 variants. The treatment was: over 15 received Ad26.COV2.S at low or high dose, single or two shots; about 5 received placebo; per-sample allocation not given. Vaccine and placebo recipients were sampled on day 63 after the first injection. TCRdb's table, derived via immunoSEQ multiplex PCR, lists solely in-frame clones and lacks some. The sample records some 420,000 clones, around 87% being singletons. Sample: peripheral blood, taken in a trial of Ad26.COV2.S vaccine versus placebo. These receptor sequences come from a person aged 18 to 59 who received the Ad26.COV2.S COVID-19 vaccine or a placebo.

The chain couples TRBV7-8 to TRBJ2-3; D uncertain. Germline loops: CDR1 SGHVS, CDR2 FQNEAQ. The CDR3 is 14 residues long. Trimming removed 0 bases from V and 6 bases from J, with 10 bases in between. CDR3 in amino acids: CASSLAWRRDTQYF. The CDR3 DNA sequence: TGTGCCAGCAGCTTAGCATGGAGACGCGATACGCAGTATTTT.

CDR3 sequence: CASSYGVRRQETQYF. In DNA, the CDR3 is TGTGCCAGCAGTTATGGGGTCAGGAGACAAGAGACCCAGTACTTC. The chain joins TRBV6-5 to TRBJ2-5; no reliable D call. V was pared by 3 bases and J by 2 bases, with 13 bases between. Germline V gene lookup returns CDR1 MNHEY and CDR2 SVGAGI. This CDR3 has 15 residues.

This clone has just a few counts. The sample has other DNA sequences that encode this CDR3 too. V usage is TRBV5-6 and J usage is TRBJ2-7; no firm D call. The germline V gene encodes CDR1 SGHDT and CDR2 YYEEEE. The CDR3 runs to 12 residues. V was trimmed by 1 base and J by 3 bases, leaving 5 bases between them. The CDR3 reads CASSLLDYEQYF. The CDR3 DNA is TGTGCCAGCAGCTTGTTGGACTACGAGCAGTACTTC.